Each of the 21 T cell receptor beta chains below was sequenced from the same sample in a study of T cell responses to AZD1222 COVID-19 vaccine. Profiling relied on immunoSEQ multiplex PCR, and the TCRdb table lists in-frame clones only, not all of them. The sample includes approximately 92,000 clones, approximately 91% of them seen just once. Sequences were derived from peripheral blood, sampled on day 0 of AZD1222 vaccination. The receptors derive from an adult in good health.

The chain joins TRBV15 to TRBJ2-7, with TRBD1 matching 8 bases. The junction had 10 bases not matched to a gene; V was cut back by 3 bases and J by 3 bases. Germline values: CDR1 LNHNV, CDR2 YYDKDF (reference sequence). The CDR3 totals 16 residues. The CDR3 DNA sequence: TGTGCCACCAGCAGGATCGCCGGGACAGGTGGCTACGAGCAGTACTTC. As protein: CATSRIAGTGGYEQYF.

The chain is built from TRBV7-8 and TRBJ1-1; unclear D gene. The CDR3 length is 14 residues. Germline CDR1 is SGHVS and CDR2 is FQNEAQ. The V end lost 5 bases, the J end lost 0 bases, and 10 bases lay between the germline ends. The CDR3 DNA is TGTGCCAGCAGCCAAGAAGGGCTGAACACTGAAGCTTTCTTT. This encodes CASSQEGLNTEAFF.

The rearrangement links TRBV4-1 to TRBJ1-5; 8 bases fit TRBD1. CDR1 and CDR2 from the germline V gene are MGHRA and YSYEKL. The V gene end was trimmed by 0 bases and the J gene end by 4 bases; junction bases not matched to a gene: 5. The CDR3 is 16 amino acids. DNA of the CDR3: TGCGCCAGCAGCCAAGAGAGTACAGGGGGAAATCAGCCCCAGCATTTT. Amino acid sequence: CASSQESTGGNQPQHF.

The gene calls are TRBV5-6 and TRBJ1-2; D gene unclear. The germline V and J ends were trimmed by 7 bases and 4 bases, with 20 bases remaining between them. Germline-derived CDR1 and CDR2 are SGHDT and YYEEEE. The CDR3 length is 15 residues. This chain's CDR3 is CASSIDSDSGYGYTF. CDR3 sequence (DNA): TGTGCCAGCTCCATCGACTCGGATTCTGGCTATGGCTACACCTTC.

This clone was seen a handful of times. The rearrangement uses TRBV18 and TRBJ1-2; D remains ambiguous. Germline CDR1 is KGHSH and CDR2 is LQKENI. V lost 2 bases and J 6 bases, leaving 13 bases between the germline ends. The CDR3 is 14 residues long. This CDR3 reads CASSPGRGSDGYTF. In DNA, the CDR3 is TGTGCCAGCTCACCAGGTCGTGGGAGTGATGGCTACACCTTC.

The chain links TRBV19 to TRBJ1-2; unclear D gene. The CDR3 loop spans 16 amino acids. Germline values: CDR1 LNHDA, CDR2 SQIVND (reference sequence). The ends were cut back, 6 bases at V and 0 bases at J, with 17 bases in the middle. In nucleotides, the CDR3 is TGTGCCAGTAGCCTGCTATGGTCGGACCCTAACTATGGCTACACCTTC. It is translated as CASSLLWSDPNYGYTF.

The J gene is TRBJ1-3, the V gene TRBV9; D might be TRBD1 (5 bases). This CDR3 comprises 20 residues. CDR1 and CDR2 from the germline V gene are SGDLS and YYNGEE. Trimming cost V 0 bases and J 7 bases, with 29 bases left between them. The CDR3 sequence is CASSVATSGRTGQDLNTIYF. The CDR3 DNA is TGTGCCAGCAGCGTAGCTACGTCGGGTCGTACAGGTCAGGACCTCAACACCATATATTTT.

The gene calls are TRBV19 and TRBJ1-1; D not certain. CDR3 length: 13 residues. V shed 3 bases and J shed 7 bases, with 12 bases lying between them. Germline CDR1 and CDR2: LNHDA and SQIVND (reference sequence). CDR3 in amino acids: CASSMKWTDEAFF. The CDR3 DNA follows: TGTGCCAGTAGTATGAAGTGGACGGATGAAGCTTTCTTT. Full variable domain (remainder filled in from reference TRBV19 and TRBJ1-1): DGGITQSPKYLFRKEGQNVTLSCEQNLNHDAMYWYRQDPGQGLRLIYYSQIVNDFQKGDIAEGYSVSREKKESFPLTVTSAQKNPTAFYLCASSMKWTDEAFFGQGTRLTVV.

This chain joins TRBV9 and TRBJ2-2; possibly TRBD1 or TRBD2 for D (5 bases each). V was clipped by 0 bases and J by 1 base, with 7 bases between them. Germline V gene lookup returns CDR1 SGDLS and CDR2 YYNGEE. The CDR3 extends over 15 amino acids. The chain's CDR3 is CASSVGGVNTGELFF. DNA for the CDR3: TGTGCCAGCAGCGTAGGAGGGGTGAACACCGGGGAGCTGTTTTTT.

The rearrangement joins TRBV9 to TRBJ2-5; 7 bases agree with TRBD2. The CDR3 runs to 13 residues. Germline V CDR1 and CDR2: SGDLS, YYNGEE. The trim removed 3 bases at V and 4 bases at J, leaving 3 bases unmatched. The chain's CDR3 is CASSASGGETQYF. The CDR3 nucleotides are TGTGCCAGCAGCGCTAGCGGCGGAGAGACCCAGTACTTC.

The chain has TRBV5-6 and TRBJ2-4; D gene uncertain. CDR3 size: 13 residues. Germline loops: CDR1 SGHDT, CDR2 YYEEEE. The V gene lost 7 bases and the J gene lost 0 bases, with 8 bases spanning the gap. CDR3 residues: CASSSVAKNIQYF. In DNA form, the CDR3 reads TGTGCCAGCTCCTCGGTAGCCAAAAACATTCAGTACTTC.

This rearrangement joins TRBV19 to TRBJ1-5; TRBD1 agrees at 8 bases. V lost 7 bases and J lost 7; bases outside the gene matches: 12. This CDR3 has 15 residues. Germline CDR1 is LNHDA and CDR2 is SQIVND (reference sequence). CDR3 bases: TGTGCCAGTAACCCACGGGGGACAGGCGAACAGCCCCAGCATTTT. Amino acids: CASNPRGTGEQPQHF.

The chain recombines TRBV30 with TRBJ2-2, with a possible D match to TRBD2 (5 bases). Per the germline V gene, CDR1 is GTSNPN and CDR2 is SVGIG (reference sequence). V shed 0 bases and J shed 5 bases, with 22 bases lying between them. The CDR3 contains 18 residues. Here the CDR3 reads CAWSVLHSGSWATGELFF. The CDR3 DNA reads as TGTGCCTGGAGTGTATTACACAGCGGAAGTTGGGCTACCGGGGAGCTGTTTTTT. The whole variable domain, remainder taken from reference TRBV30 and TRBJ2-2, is SQTIHQWPATLVQPVGSPLSLECTVEGTSNPNLYWYRQAAGRGLQLLFYSVGIGQISSEVPQNLSASRPQDRQFILSSKKLLLSDSGFYLCAWSVLHSGSWATGELFFGEGSRLTVL.

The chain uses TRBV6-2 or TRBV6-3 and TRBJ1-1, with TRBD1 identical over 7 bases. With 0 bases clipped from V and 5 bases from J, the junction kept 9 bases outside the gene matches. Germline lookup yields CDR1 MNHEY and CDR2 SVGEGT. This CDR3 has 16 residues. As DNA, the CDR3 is TGTGCCAGCAGTTACTCGAAAAGGGGGCCTCGGACTGAAGCTTTCTTT. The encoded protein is CASSYSKRGPRTEAFF.

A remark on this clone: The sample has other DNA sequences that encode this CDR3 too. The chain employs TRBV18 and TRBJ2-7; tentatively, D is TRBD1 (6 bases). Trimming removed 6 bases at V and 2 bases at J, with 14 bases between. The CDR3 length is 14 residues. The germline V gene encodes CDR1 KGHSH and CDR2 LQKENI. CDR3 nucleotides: TGTGCCAGCTCGCCGGAGTCAGGGGCCTACGAGCAGTACTTC. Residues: CASSPESGAYEQYF.

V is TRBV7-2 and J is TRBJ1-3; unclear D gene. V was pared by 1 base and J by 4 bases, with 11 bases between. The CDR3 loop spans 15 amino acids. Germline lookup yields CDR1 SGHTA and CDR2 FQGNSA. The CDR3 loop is CASSLGQTPGNTIYF. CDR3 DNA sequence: TGTGCCAGCAGCTTAGGACAAACCCCCGGAAACACCATATATTTT.

The CDR3 nucleotides read TGTGCCAGCAGCGTCTGGAACCGGGGGGGTGAGCAGTTCTTC. As protein: CASSVWNRGGEQFF. The chain is built from TRBV2 and TRBJ2-1; 8 nucleotides agree with TRBD2. Per the germline V gene, CDR1 is SNHLY and CDR2 is FYNNEI. The CDR3 is 14 amino acids. Unmatched junction bases numbered 10, after V lost 6 bases and J lost 9 bases.

CDR3 sequence (DNA): TGTGCCAGCAGCTTGGGGGGCGAGGGGGAAAAACTGTTTTTT. It is translated as CASSLGGEGEKLFF. V gene TRBV5-5 combines with J gene TRBJ1-4; a weak D match, TRBD1 (5 bases). The CDR3 spans 14 residues. Germline loops: CDR1 SGHKS, CDR2 YYEKEE (reference sequence). Trimming left V 0 bases short and J 8 bases short, with 11 bases between.

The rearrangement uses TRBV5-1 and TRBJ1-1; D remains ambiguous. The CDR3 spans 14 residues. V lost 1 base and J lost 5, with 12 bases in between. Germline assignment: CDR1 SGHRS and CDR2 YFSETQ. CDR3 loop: CASSLTGMGTEAFF. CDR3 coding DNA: TGCGCCAGCAGCTTGACGGGCATGGGTACTGAAGCTTTCTTT.

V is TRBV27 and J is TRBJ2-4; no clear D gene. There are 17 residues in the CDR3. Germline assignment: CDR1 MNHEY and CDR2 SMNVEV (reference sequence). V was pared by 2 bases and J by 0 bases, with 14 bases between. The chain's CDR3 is CASSLRPGVLAKNIQYF. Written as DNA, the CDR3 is TGTGCCAGCAGTTTAAGGCCGGGCGTCCTAGCCAAAAACATTCAGTACTTC.

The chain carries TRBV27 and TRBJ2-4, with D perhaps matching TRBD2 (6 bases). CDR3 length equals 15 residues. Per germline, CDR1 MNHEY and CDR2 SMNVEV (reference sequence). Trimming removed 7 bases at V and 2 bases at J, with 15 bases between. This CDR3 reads CASTTVGGSKNIQYF. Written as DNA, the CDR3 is TGTGCCAGCACCACGGTGGGGGGATCCAAAAACATTCAGTACTTC.